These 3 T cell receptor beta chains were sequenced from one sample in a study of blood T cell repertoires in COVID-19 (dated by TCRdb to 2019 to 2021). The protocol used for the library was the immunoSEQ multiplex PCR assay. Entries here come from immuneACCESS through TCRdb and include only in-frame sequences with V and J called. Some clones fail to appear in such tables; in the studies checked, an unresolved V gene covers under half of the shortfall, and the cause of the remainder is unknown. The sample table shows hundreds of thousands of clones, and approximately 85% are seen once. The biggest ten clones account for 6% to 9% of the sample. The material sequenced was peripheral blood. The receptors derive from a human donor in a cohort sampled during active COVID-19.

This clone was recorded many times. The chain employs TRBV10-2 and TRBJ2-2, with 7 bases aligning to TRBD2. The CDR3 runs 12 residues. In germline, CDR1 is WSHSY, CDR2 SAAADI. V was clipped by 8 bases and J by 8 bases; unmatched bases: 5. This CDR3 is CASPGGLGELFF. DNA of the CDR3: TGCGCCAGCCCGGGGGGTTTAGGGGAGCTGTTTTTT.

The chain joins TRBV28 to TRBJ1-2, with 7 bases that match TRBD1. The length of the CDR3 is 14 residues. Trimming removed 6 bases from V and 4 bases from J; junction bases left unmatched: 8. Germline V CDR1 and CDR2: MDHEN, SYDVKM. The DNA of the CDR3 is TGTGCCAGCAGGTACAGGGGCCTTCTCTATGGCTACACCTTC. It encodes CASRYRGLLYGYTF.

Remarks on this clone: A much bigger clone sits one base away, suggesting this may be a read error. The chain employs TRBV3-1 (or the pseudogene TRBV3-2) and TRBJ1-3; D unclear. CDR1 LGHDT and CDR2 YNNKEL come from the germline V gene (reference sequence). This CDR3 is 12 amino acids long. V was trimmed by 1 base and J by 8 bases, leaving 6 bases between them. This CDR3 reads CASSQAADTIYF. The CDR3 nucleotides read TGTGCCAGCAGCCAAGCGGCGGACACCATATATTTT.